The 13 T cell receptor beta chains given below trace back to one sample, sequenced in a study of T cell responses to AZD1222 COVID-19 vaccine. Clones were sequenced by immunoSEQ multiplex PCR, and TCRdb holds only the in-frame ones, with some missing. The table lists over 95,000 clones, 75% to 90% of them singletons. The source material was peripheral blood, sampled on day 0 of AZD1222 vaccination. These receptors originate from an adult in good health.

The CDR3 here is CASSPTLGTGTGELFF. The CDR3 nucleotides read TGTGCCAGCTCACCTACATTGGGGACCGGCACCGGGGAGCTGTTTTTT. The J gene is TRBJ2-2, the V gene TRBV18; either TRBD1 or TRBD2 may supply D (5 bases each). V gave up 3 bases and J gave up 4 bases, with 15 bases separating them. Per the germline V gene, CDR1 is KGHSH and CDR2 is LQKENI. The length of the CDR3 is 16 residues.

The chain carries TRBV25-1 and TRBJ2-5; maybe TRBD1 (5 bases). The germline CDR1 and CDR2 sequences are MGHDK and SYGVNS. The V and J ends lost 2 bases and 0 bases respectively, with 7 bases between them. The CDR3 sequence is 14 residues long. CDR3 loop: CASSERQYQETQYF. CDR3 DNA: TGTGCCAGCAGTGAACGACAGTACCAAGAGACCCAGTACTTC.

Points on this clone: Other DNA sequences of this sample code for an identical CDR3. The chain couples TRBV12-3 or TRBV12-4 to TRBJ1-1; D is undetermined. There are 12 residues in the CDR3. The germline V and J ends were trimmed by 3 bases and 5 bases, with 7 bases remaining between them. The CDR3 DNA reads TGTGCCAGCAGTTTCCGAGGAACTGAAGCTTTCTTT. This sequence encodes CASSFRGTEAFF.

The chain carries TRBV6-5 and TRBJ2-2; 8 positions match TRBD1. The CDR3 is 15 amino acids. CDR1 is MNHEY and CDR2 is SVGAGI in the germline V gene. Trimming cost V 7 bases and J 0 bases; bases outside gene matches: 4. The CDR3 loop is CASTQGASNTGELFF. The CDR3 DNA follows: TGTGCCAGCACCCAGGGGGCGTCGAACACCGGGGAGCTGTTTTTT.

The rearrangement joins TRBV6-5 to TRBJ1-1; D might be TRBD1 (5 bases). V dropped 2 bases and J dropped 10 bases, with 14 bases sitting between them. The V gene's germline CDR1 is MNHEY and CDR2 SVGAGI. The CDR3 loop spans 13 amino acids. CDR3 residues: CASSYETSGRAFF. The CDR3 nucleotides read TGTGCCAGCAGTTACGAGACATCAGGGCGAGCTTTCTTT.

V gene TRBV19 combines with J gene TRBJ2-7; 12 bases agree with TRBD1. The V and J ends lost 10 bases and 5 bases, in that order; junction bases with no gene match: 9. The CDR3 extends over 14 amino acids. CDR1 and CDR2 from the germline V gene are LNHDA and SQIVND (reference sequence). The CDR3 sequence: CATESGTGGDEQYF. CDR3 nucleotides: TGTGCCACCGAGAGCGGGACAGGGGGCGACGAGCAGTACTTC. Full variable domain (rest looked up from reference TRBV19 and TRBJ2-7): DGGITQSPKYLFRKEGQNVTLSCEQNLNHDAMYWYRQDPGQGLRLIYYSQIVNDFQKGDIAEGYSVSREKKESFPLTVTSAQKNPTAFYLCATESGTGGDEQYFGPGTRLTVT.

This clone came up a few times. This chain joins TRBV7-2 and TRBJ2-7; TRBD2 agrees at 7 bases. This CDR3 contains 15 residues. CDR1 SGHTA and CDR2 FQGNSA come from the germline V gene. V shed 1 base and J 7 bases; nucleotides not matched to a gene: 10. In nucleotides, the CDR3 is TGTGCCAGCAGCTTAGGAACGGGCGGGAGATGGGAGCAGTACTTC. Protein: CASSLGTGGRWEQYF.

The chain joins TRBV7-2 to TRBJ1-2; 7 bases are a match to TRBD1. CDR1 and CDR2 (germline): SGHTA, FQGNSA. The CDR3 has 14 amino acids. The V segment lost 1 base and the J segment 7 bases; nucleotides outside the gene matches: 6. The CDR3 nucleotides read TGTGCCAGCAGCTTAGGAGGGGGCAGTAGTGGCTACACCTTC. Protein product: CASSLGGGSSGYTF.

A single count supports this clone. The J gene is TRBJ1-1, the V gene TRBV28; TRBD1 might be the D (6 bases). CDR1 and CDR2 (germline): MDHEN, SYDVKM. The ends were cut back, 5 bases at V and 0 bases at J, with 13 bases in the middle. The length of the CDR3 is 15 residues. DNA for the CDR3: TGTGCCAGCAGTCGCGCGGGACAAATGAACACTGAAGCTTTCTTT. Protein product: CASSRAGQMNTEAFF.

The V call is TRBV28, the J call TRBJ2-3; the D call may be TRBD1 or TRBD2 (7 bases each). The germline V and J ends were trimmed by 5 bases and 1 base, with 16 bases remaining between them. This CDR3 comprises 16 residues. Germline CDR1 is MDHEN and CDR2 is SYDVKM. CDR3 sequence: CASSPHRGGGTDTQYF. CDR3 nucleotides: TGTGCCAGCAGTCCTCACAGGGGAGGGGGCACAGATACGCAGTATTTT.

The V gene is TRBV7-2, the J gene TRBJ2-7; 10 nucleotides agree with TRBD1. Germline CDR1 is SGHTA and CDR2 is FQGNSA. CDR3 length equals 15 residues. J gave up 2 bases and V 3 bases, and 4 bases lay outside the gene matches. CDR3 DNA: TGTGCCAGCAGCTTTGGGGGACAGGGGACCTACGAGCAGTACTTC. The encoded protein is CASSFGGQGTYEQYF.

The table lists this clone with a few counts. This chain joins TRBV7-3 and TRBJ2-7; 7 bases map to TRBD1. CDR3 length: 15 residues. V lost 6 bases and J lost 2; bases outside the gene matches: 10. Looked up from germline, CDR1 is SGHTA and CDR2 is FQGTGA. The CDR3 region is CASSQGRGGPYEQYF. The CDR3 bases are TGTGCCAGCAGTCAAGGGCGAGGGGGCCCCTACGAGCAGTACTTC.

The genes are TRBV11-2 and TRBJ2-1; TRBD2 matches 15 bases. The CDR3 length is 18 residues. The V gene's germline CDR1 is SGHAT and CDR2 FQNNGV. J gave up 0 bases and V 5 bases, and 5 bases lay outside the gene matches. The CDR3 spells CASSGTSGGPSSYNEQFF. Here the CDR3 DNA reads TGTGCCAGCAGCGGGACTAGCGGGGGGCCTAGCTCCTACAATGAGCAGTTCTTC.